This T cell receptor beta chain was retrieved from a study of Graves' ophthalmopathy and Graves' hyperthyroidism. Across the study: Peripheral blood was gathered at the point of initial diagnosis, before any treatment started. Study observations and caveats: Using 13 signatures, a model distinguished ophthalmopathy from stable hyperthyroidism, reaching 87.88% sensitivity and 65% to 84% specificity.

RNA served as the template for amplifying TCR beta CDR3 regions. The authors performed first-round RT-PCR with HTBI primers and then a second-round multiplex PCR. TCRdb re-derived calls from the multiplex PCR reads in MiXCR, one entry per CDR3 protein. Of about 410,000 distinct CDR3 sequences listed, around 17% are singletons. Germline values: CDR1 SGHAT, CDR2 FQNNGV. Deletions cut 5 bases from V and 6 bases from J, with 25 bases between. This CDR3 has 17 residues. Many counts were recorded for this clonotype. The antigen is undetermined. Pregnancy or lactation, uncontrolled infections and other autoimmune diseases were grounds for excluding patients. PBMCs came from roughly 10 ml of fresh peripheral blood.

The TCR originated in a woman younger than 35 with Graves' ophthalmopathy. The chain couples TRBV11-2 to TRBJ1-2, with D tentatively TRBD1 (5 bases). The material sequenced was peripheral blood. The chain's CDR3 is CASSVQGARSGTNGYTF. In nucleotides, the CDR3 is TGTGCCAGCAGCGTCCAAGGGGCCCGTTCAGGGACTAATGGCTACACCTTC. The whole variable domain, filled in from reference TRBV11-2 and TRBJ1-2, reads EAGVAQSPRYKIIEKRQSVAFWCNPISGHATLYWYQQILGQGPKLLIQFQNNGVVDDSQLPKDRFSAERLKGVDSTLKIQPAKLEDSAVYLCASSVQGARSGTNGYTFGSGTRLTVV.